The 22 T cell receptor beta chains listed next were all sequenced from one sample in a study of blood T cell repertoires in COVID-19. The protocol was immunoSEQ multiplex PCR, while the TCRdb copy is restricted to in-frame clones and leaves out a portion. This table holds some 150,000 clones, about 80% found once. The sequencing sample was made of peripheral blood. All receptors derive from a human donor in a cohort sampled during active COVID-19.

This clone was observed a single time. The chain links TRBV5-8 to TRBJ1-1; tentative D call: TRBD1 (5 bases). CDR1 and CDR2 (germline): SGHTS, YDEGEE. The CDR3 spans 14 residues. The V and J ends lost 4 bases and 6 bases respectively, with 16 bases between them. CDR3 DNA sequence: TGTGCCAGCAGCCCGAGACAGAAATCCGCTGAAGCTTTCTTT. It is translated as CASSPRQKSAEAFF.

The gene calls are TRBV24-1 and TRBJ2-4; D perhaps matches TRBD1 (6 bases). CDR3 length: 14 amino acids. Trimming took off 7 bases at V and 5 bases at J, with 14 bases between the two ends. Germline values: CDR1 KGHDR, CDR2 SFDVKD. CDR3 nucleotide sequence: TGTGCCACCAGCCGAGGTGGGGGCGAAAACATTCAGTACTTC. Translation gives CATSRGGGENIQYF.

The chain has TRBV4-1 and TRBJ2-6; unclear D gene. Germline V gene sequence: CDR1 MGHRA, CDR2 YSYEKL. The V end lost 1 base, the J end lost 0 bases, and 7 bases lay between the germline ends. This CDR3 is built from 16 residues. The CDR3 loop reads CASSQARYSGANVLTF. The CDR3 DNA is TGCGCCAGCAGCCAAGCTCGCTACTCTGGGGCCAACGTCCTGACTTTC.

The J gene is TRBJ2-1, the V gene TRBV5-1, with a weak D call TRBD2 (5 bases). The CDR3 is 14 residues long. The germline V gene encodes CDR1 SGHRS and CDR2 YFSETQ. Between the trimmed V and J ends, which lost 4 bases and 3 bases, there was a span of 11 bases. As DNA, the CDR3 is TGCGCCAGCAGCCGTACGGGGAACTACAATGAGCAGTTCTTC. Translating it yields CASSRTGNYNEQFF.

This chain links TRBV6-5 with TRBJ2-1; TRBD2 matches 7 bases. The junction had 8 bases not matched to a gene; V was cut back by 6 bases and J by 12 bases. Germline assignment: CDR1 MNHEY and CDR2 SVGAGI. This CDR3 contains 12 residues. The DNA for the CDR3 is TGTGCCAGCAGGGACGGTGGGGGGGGGCAGTTCTTC. The encoded protein is CASRDGGGGQFF.

The chain combines TRBV5-8 with TRBJ1-3, with D maybe TRBD1 (5 bases). Trimming removed 4 bases from V and 1 base from J, with 21 bases in between. Germline assignment: CDR1 SGHTS and CDR2 YDEGEE. This CDR3 is built from 18 residues. CDR3 nucleotides: TGTGCCAGCAGCCGGGGGGACTACAGCAGCAGATCTGGAAACACCATATATTTT. Protein: CASSRGDYSSRSGNTIYF.

About this clone: Germline is not matched at one junction end, which may reflect a read error. J is TRBJ2-7 and V is TRBV20-1; no firm D call. Germline V gene sequence: CDR1 DFQATT, CDR2 SNEGSKA (reference sequence). The CDR3 spans 14 residues. The CDR3, as DNA: TGCAGTGCTAGTGCCCGCGGTACCTCCTACGGGCAGTACTTC. Amino acid sequence: CSASARGTSYGQYF.

V and J are TRBV5-1 and TRBJ1-2; tentative D call: TRBD1 (5 bases). Germline V gene sequence: CDR1 SGHRS, CDR2 YFSETQ. Trimming removed 1 base from V and 4 bases from J, with 11 bases in between. CDR3 size: 14 residues. As DNA, the CDR3 is TGCGCCAGCAGCTTGTCGGGGGATGGCTATGGCTACACCTTC. Encoded protein: CASSLSGDGYGYTF.

V is TRBV9 and J is TRBJ2-7; 8 bases align to TRBD1. The CDR3 has 15 residues. Germline CDR1 SGDLS, CDR2 YYNGEE. V was clipped by 3 bases and J by 4 bases; unmatched bases: 9. CDR3 bases: TGTGCCAGCAGCGGACTCCAGGGGGCTGAGTACGAGCAGTACTTC. This encodes CASSGLQGAEYEQYF.

The rearrangement uses TRBV9 and TRBJ1-6, with D tentatively TRBD1 (5 bases). The CDR3 is 17 residues long. The V end lost 0 bases, the J end lost 4 bases, and 14 bases lay between the germline ends. Germline V gene lookup returns CDR1 SGDLS and CDR2 YYNGEE. As DNA, the CDR3 is TGTGCCAGCAGCGTAGGGGAGGGACCGTTTTATAATTCACCCCTCCACTTT. This encodes CASSVGEGPFYNSPLHF.

The CDR3 nucleotides are TGTGCCAGCAGCGTAACGCGAAGCACAGATACGCAGTATTTT. Protein product: CASSVTRSTDTQYF. The genes are TRBV9 and TRBJ2-3; no clear D gene. CDR1 is SGDLS, CDR2 YYNGEE, per germline. V was shortened by 1 base and J by 0 bases, with 6 bases between the two germline ends. The CDR3 consists of 14 residues.

This clone was picked up one time. The rearrangement links TRBV9 to TRBJ1-4; 10 bases map to TRBD1. CDR3 length equals 18 residues. The germline V gene has CDR1 SGDLS and CDR2 YYNGEE. J was trimmed by 1 base and V by 6 bases; bases with no gene match: 12. The chain's CDR3 is CASTPGDRGLRTNEKLFF. Here the CDR3 DNA reads TGTGCCAGCACTCCTGGAGACAGGGGGCTTCGAACTAATGAAAAACTGTTTTTT.

The genes are TRBV6-5 and TRBJ2-1; TRBD2 aligns across 8 bases. The CDR3 has 15 residues. The junction had 10 bases not matched to a gene; V was cut back by 5 bases and J by 7 bases. Germline assignment: CDR1 MNHEY and CDR2 SVGAGI. The CDR3 nucleotides read TGTGCCAGCAGTCCGTACGGGGGGGCCCTAAATGAGCAGTTCTTC. The encoded protein is CASSPYGGALNEQFF.

This clone was picked up one time. The rearrangement links TRBV2 to TRBJ1-6; 7 bases fit TRBD1. The junction had 1 base not matched to a gene; V was cut back by 7 bases and J by 7 bases. The length of the CDR3 is 12 residues. In germline, CDR1 is SNHLY, CDR2 FYNNEI. The DNA of the CDR3 is TGTGCCAGCAAGGACAGGAATTCACCCCTCCACTTT. Residues: CASKDRNSPLHF.

The chain has TRBV5-4 and TRBJ2-7; D is perhaps TRBD1 (6 bases). Germline V gene data show CDR1 as SGHNT and CDR2 as YYREEE (reference sequence). The CDR3 runs to 14 residues. Trimming shortened V by 6 bases and J by 0 bases, and 13 bases separated the two germline ends. CDR3 DNA sequence: TGTGCCAGCACCCTAAGGGACACCTCCTACGAGCAGTACTTC. Translating gives CASTLRDTSYEQYF.

The V and J genes are TRBV5-8 and TRBJ2-5; 9 bases are a match to TRBD2. CDR3 length equals 15 residues. Germline V gene lookup returns CDR1 SGHTS and CDR2 YDEGEE. The ends lost 5 bases at V and 4 bases at J; junction bases unmatched: 9. The CDR3 is CASRVMRGGGETQYF. The CDR3 region has the DNA TGTGCCAGCAGGGTTATGCGGGGGGGCGGAGAGACCCAGTACTTC.

The rearrangement joins TRBV7-9 to TRBJ1-3; weak D call: TRBD1 (6 bases). In germline, CDR1 is SEHNR, CDR2 FQNEAQ (reference sequence). V lost 5 bases, J lost 3 bases, and 8 bases lay in between. The CDR3 consists of 13 residues. CDR3 sequence: CASSRTDGNTIYF. The CDR3 DNA reads TGTGCCAGCAGCCGGACAGATGGAAACACCATATATTTT.

The chain combines TRBV20-1 with TRBJ2-7; D gene ambiguous. Trimming left V 6 bases short and J 5 bases short, with 5 bases between. The V gene's germline CDR1 is DFQATT and CDR2 SNEGSKA (reference sequence). This CDR3 comprises 9 residues. CDR3 DNA: TGCAGTGCCCCGGACGAGCAGTACTTC. It yields the protein CSAPDEQYF.

The chain uses TRBV5-4 and TRBJ2-3; 8 nucleotides line up with TRBD2. Trimming cost V 0 bases and J 1 base; bases outside gene matches: 4. Germline CDR1 reads SGHNT; CDR2 reads YYREEE (reference sequence). The CDR3 is made up of 16 amino acids. In DNA form, the CDR3 reads TGTGCCAGCAGCTTGGTGCGGGGGGCACGCACAGATACGCAGTATTTT. This gives the protein CASSLVRGARTDTQYF.

This chain links TRBV6-4 with TRBJ1-1; D possibly corresponds to TRBD1 (6 bases). V gave up 7 bases and J gave up 0 bases, with 12 bases separating them. The V gene's germline CDR1 is MRHNA and CDR2 SNTAGT. This CDR3 is built from 14 residues. CDR3 amino acids: CASKSDRMNTEAFF. The CDR3 DNA reads as TGTGCCAGCAAGTCGGACAGAATGAACACTGAAGCTTTCTTT.

The chain joins TRBV4-1 to TRBJ1-4, with D perhaps matching TRBD1 (6 bases). This CDR3 spans 15 amino acids. The germline V gene encodes CDR1 MGHRA and CDR2 YSYEKL. V lost 3 bases to trimming and J lost 7 bases, with 15 bases between them. The CDR3 DNA reads TGCGCCAGCAGCCAGAGGACAGCAGTGGGTGAAAAACTGTTTTTT. It yields the protein CASSQRTAVGEKLFF.

The chain employs TRBV5-5 and TRBJ2-7; 8 bases match TRBD1. Germline V CDR1 and CDR2: SGHKS, YYEKEE (reference sequence). The CDR3 is made up of 13 amino acids. The ends lost 8 bases at V and 5 bases at J; junction bases unmatched: 9. The CDR3 region is CARPRTGLDEQYF. The CDR3 DNA follows: TGTGCCAGACCTAGGACAGGGTTGGACGAGCAGTACTTC.